This TCR beta chain derives from a study of T cell responses to AZD1222 COVID-19 vaccine. This CDR3 is 16 amino acids long. Germline CDR1 and CDR2: SGHVS and FQNEAQ. J was trimmed by 2 bases and V by 5 bases; bases with no gene match: 8. Data came from immunoSEQ multiplex PCR; TCRdb stores just in-frame clones and leaves some out. The data contain 150,000 to 200,000 clones, roughly 92% of them singletons. This sequence was found in an adult in good health. Sequenced material: peripheral blood, taken on day 0 of AZD1222 vaccination. The rearrangement links TRBV7-8 to TRBJ1-5; TRBD1 agrees at 8 bases. The DNA for the CDR3 is TGTGCCAGCAGCACCGACAGGGGAAGGGGCAATCAGCCCCAGCATTTT. Amino acid sequence: CASSTDRGRGNQPQHF.